The present entry profiles one T cell receptor (beta chain) with its context. The sample belongs to a study of T cells in Graves' hyperthyroidism and ophthalmopathy. CDR1 and CDR2 (germline): MNHNS, SASEGT. V shed 3 bases and J shed 0 bases, with 9 bases lying between them. CDR3 size: 15 residues. RNA transcripts provided the source from which TCR beta CDR3 regions were amplified. TCR CDR3 underwent first-round RT-PCR with the HTBI primer set. TCRdb recomputed calls from the multiplex PCR reads with MiXCR, one row per CDR3 protein. Here the sample spans hundreds of thousands of distinct CDR3 sequences, around a sixth being singletons.

The sequencing input was blood. The TCR sequence derives from a woman under 30 with Graves' hyperthyroidism. V gene TRBV6-1 combines with J gene TRBJ1-3, with unresolved D. The CDR3 here is CASSDPGNSGNTIYF. CDR3 DNA sequence: TGTGCCAGCAGTGACCCCGGCAACTCTGGAAACACCATATATTTT.